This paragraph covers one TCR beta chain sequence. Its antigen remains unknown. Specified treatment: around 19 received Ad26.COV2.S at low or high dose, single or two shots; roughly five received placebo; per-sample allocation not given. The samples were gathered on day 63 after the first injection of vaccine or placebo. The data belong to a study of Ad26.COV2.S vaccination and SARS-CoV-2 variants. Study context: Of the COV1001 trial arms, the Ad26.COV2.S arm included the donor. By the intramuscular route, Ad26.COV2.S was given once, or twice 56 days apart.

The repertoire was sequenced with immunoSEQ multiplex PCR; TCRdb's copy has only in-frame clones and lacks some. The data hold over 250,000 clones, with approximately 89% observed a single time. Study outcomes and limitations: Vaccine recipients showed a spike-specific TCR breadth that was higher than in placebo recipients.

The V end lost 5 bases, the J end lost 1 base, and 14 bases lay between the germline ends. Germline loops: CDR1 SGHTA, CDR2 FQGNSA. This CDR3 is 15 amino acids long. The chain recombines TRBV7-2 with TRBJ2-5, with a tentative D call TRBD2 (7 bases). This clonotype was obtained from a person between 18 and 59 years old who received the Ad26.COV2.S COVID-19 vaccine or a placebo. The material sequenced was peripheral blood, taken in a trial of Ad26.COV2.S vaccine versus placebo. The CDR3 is CASSPGAGAQETQYF. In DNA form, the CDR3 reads TGTGCCAGCAGCCCAGGGGCGGGAGCCCAAGAGACCCAGTACTTC.